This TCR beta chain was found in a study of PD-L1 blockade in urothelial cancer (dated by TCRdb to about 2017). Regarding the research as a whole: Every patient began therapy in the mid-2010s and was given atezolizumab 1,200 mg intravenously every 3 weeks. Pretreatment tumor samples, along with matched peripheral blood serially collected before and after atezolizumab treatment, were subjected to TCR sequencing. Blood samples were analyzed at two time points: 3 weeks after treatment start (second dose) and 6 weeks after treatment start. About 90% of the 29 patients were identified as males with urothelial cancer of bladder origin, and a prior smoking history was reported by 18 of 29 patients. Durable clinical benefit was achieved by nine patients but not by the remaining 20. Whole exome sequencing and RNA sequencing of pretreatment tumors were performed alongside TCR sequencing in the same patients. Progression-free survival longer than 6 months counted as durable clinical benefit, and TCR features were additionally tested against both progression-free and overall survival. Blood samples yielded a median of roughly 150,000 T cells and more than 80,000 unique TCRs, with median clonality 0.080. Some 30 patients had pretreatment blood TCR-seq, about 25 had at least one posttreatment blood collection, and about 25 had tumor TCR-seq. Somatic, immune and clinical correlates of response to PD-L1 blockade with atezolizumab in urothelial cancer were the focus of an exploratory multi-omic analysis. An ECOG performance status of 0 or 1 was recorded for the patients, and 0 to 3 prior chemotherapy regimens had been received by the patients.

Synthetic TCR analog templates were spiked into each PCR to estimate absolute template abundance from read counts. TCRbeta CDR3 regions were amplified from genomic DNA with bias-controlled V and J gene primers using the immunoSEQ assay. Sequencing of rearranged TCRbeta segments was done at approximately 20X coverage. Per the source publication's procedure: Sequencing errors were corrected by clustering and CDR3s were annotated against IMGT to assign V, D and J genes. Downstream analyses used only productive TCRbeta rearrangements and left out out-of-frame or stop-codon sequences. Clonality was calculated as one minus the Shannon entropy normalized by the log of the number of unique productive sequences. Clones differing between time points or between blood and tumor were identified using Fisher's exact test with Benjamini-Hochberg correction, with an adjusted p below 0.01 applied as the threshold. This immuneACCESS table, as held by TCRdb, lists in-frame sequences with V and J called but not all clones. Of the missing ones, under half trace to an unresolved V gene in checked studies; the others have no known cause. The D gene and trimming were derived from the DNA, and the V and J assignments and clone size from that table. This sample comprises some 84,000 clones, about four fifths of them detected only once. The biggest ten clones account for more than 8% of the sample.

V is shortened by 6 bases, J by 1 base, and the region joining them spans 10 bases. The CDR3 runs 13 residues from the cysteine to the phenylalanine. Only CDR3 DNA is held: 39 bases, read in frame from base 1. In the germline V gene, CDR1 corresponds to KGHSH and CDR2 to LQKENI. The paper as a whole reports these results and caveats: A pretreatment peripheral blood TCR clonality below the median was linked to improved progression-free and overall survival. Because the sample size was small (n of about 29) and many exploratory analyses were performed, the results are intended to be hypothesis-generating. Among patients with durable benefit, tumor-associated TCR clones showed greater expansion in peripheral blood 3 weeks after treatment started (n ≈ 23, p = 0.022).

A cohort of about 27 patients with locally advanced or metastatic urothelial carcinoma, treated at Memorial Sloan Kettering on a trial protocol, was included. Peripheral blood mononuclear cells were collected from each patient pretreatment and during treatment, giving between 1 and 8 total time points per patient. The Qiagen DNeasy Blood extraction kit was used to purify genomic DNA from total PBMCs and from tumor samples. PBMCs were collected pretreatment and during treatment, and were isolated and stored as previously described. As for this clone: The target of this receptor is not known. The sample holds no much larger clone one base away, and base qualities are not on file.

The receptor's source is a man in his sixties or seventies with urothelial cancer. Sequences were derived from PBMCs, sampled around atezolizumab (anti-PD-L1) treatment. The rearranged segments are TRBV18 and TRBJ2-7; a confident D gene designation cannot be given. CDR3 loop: CASSLGDSYEQYF. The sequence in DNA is TGTGCCAGCTCCCTCGGAGATTCCTACGAGCAGTACTTC.